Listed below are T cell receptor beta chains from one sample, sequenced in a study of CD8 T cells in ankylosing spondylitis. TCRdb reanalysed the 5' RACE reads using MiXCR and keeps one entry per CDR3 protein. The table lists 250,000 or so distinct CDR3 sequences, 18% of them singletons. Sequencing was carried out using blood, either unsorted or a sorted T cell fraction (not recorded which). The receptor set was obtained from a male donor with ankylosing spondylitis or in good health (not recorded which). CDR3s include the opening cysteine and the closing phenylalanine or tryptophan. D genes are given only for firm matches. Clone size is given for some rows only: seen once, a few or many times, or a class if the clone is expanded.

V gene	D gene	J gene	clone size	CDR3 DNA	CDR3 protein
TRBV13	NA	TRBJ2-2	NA	TGTGCCAGCAGCCACCTTGCGAGGGGGGACACCGGGGAGCTGTTTTTT	CASSHLARGDTGELFF
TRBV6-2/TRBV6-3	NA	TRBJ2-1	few	TGTGCCAGCAGTTACAAGGGCCAAGGACCGACCAGCTACAATGAGCAGTTCTTC	CASSYKGQGPTSYNEQFF
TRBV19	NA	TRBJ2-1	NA	TGTGCCAGTAGTATACTTTCGGGGGGCGGTGAGCAGTTCTTC	CASSILSGGGEQFF
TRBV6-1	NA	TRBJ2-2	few	TGTGCCAGCAGTGTAACTGGGGCCGGGGAGCTGTTTTTT	CASSVTGAGELFF
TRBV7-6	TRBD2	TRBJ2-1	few	TGTGCCAGCAGCCCTGGACTAGCGGGAGCTTTTGAGCAGTTCTTC	CASSPGLAGAFEQFF
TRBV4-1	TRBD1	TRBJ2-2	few	TGCGCCAGCAGCCAACGGACAGGGGAGGCCGGGGAGCTGTTTTTT	CASSQRTGEAGELFF
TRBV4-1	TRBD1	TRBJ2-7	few	TGCGCCAGCAGCCAAGACGCGACAGGGCATTCCTACGAGCAGTACTTC	CASSQDATGHSYEQYF
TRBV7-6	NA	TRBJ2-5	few	TGTGCCAGCAGCTCAGGGTTAGCGGTCCAAGAGACCCAGTACTTC	CASSSGLAVQETQYF
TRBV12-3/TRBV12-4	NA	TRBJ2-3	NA	TGTGCCAGCACTTTACTAAGCACAGATACGCAGTATTTT	CASTLLSTDTQYF
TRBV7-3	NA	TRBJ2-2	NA	TGTGCCAGCAGCTTAGGTCTAGCAGGAGGGAACACCGGGGAGCTGTTTTTT	CASSLGLAGGNTGELFF
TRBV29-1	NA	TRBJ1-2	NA	TGCAGCGTTGGGGCAGGGACTAACTATGGCTACACCTTC	CSVGAGTNYGYTF
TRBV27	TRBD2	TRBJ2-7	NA	TGTGCCAGCAGACTAGCGGGAGGGAACAACGAGCAGTACTTC	CASRLAGGNNEQYF
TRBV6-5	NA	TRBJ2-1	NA	TGTGCCAGCAGTTTTGGACTCCCCTACAATGAGCAGTTCTTC	CASSFGLPYNEQFF
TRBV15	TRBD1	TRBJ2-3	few	TGTGCCACCAGCAGAGGTTCCCGGACAGGGAATGAAGTCACAGATACGCAGTATTTT	CATSRGSRTGNEVTDTQYF
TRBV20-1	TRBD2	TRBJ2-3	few	TGCAGTGCACCAAGCGGGAGGACGGATACGCAGTATTTT	CSAPSGRTDTQYF